The TCR beta chain under discussion was sequenced for a study of T cells after yellow fever vaccination. Study-wide results and caveats: Primary-vaccination clones mostly resurfaced post-booster (about 95% CD4, 85% to 90% CD8).

TCRdb re-derived calls from the 5' RACE reads in MiXCR, one entry per CDR3 protein. The sample has about 340,000 distinct CDR3 sequences, roughly an eighth seen once. The V end was cut by 4 bases, the J end by 1 base, with 20 bases between. CDR3 length: 19 amino acids. Germline assignment: CDR1 WSHSY and CDR2 SAAADI. This clonotype appeared a few times. Antigen unknown. The sequences come from CD4+ T cells sorted from PBMCs, collected 15 days after the yellow fever booster vaccination. This clonotype was obtained from a man aged 18 to 30 who received the YFV17D yellow fever vaccine. The chain couples TRBV10-2 to TRBJ2-6; D tentatively fits TRBD1 or TRBD2 (6 bases each). CDR3 in amino acids: CASSGGDGGRGSGANVLTF. DNA for the CDR3: TGCGCCAGCAGTGGAGGGGATGGGGGGCGCGGTTCTGGGGCCAACGTCCTGACTTTC.